The TCR beta chain described here comes from a study of blood T cells in healthy people across ages. Findings of the study overall: Naive T cell percentage by flow cytometry tracked strongly with beta diversity.

Germline CDR1 is DFQATT and CDR2 is SNEGSKA (reference sequence). The CDR3 runs to 15 residues. About this clonotype itself: The antigen is not known.

For the second PCR, which ran for roughly 7 to 11 cycles, a sample-barcoded 5' primer and a J-beta primer mix were used. Sequencing of every sample gave 2.5 million or more CDR3-containing paired-end reads. TCRdb analysed the 5' RACE reads with MiXCR anew, one entry per CDR3 protein. The table has about 720,000 distinct CDR3 sequences, roughly 20% seen once. The rearrangement joins TRBV20-1 to TRBJ2-1, with a tentative D call TRBD2 (6 bases). The tail of the sequence fits TRBJ2-5 better, so the J call may be wrong. Sequencing input: blood. The sequence derives from a man in his 70s in good health. The CDR3 DNA follows: TGCAGTGCTAGAGGGACTTCCCGGGGGCAAGAGACCCAGTACTTC. Its translation is CSARGTSRGQETQYF.